Given below is one TCR beta chain in context. The source of the sample is a study of blood T cell repertoires in COVID-19. On the study more broadly: The United States, Italy and Spain provided the acute and convalescent COVID-19 samples. Sources were T cells, B-cell-depleted T cells, or PBMCs; the material itself was cDNA or gDNA.

Source study methods: Amplification of reference gene primers was used by the study to estimate nucleated cell counts. The data were produced by immunoSEQ multiplex PCR, yet TCRdb's version contains in-frame clones alone and is incomplete. V, J and clone size derive from that table, while D and trimming were established from the DNA sequence. The table lists some 400,000 clones, about 89% of them singletons, with more than 9% in the top ten. Seattle patients were enrolled during active infection and followed longitudinally. The germline V gene has CDR1 MDHEN and CDR2 SYDVKM. This CDR3 has 14 amino acids. V lost 7 bases, J lost 1 base, and 11 bases lay in between.

This rearrangement joins TRBV28 to TRBJ2-4, with D hard to call. This TCR came from a woman in her twenties or thirties with COVID-19, enrolled during active disease. Sequencing used peripheral blood. The CDR3 sequence: CASTPRLAKNIQYF. The CDR3, as DNA: TGTGCCAGCACCCCTAGGTTGGCCAAAAACATTCAGTACTTC.